Shown below are 24 T cell receptor beta chains from a single sample sequenced in a study of blood T cell repertoires in COVID-19. Method: immunoSEQ multiplex PCR; TCRdb's copy keeps in-frame clones and lacks some. The data show some 250,000 clones, roughly 93% seen once. Sequencing used PBMCs or T cells enriched from blood (not recorded which). The source is a woman aged 35 to 49 with acute COVID-19.

The sample holds a few counts of this clone. V is TRBV5-1 and J is TRBJ1-3; a possible D gene is TRBD1 (6 bases). Per germline, CDR1 SGHRS and CDR2 YFSETQ. Trimming cost V 0 bases and J 2 bases, with 6 bases left between them. The CDR3 is made up of 14 amino acids. This chain's CDR3 is CASSLGQAGNTIYF. DNA of the CDR3: TGCGCCAGCAGCTTGGGACAGGCTGGAAACACCATATATTTT.

This clone showed up just once. The chain combines TRBV5-4 with TRBJ1-2; 8 positions match TRBD1. V lost 10 bases to trimming and J lost 4 bases; unmatched junction nucleotides: 12. The CDR3 contains 14 residues. Germline loops: CDR1 SGHNT, CDR2 YYREEE (reference sequence). CDR3 sequence (DNA): TGTGCCGGGAGGACAGGGATGGACCCCTATGGCTACACCTTC. It codes for CAGRTGMDPYGYTF.

Comment on this clone: The junction shows a germline mismatch at one end, possibly a read error. The rearrangement links TRBV10-2 to TRBJ2-2, with a possible D match to TRBD2 (5 bases). Germline values: CDR1 WSHSY, CDR2 SAAADI. This CDR3 is 13 amino acids long. CDR3 residues: CASGQRNAGELFF. DNA of the CDR3: TGCGCCAGCGGGCAGCGGAACGCCGGGGAGCTGTTTTTT.

The J gene is TRBJ2-2, the V gene TRBV28; a weak D match, TRBD2 (6 bases). This CDR3 is built from 14 residues. The V gene lost 3 bases and the J gene lost 6 bases, with 11 bases spanning the gap. In germline, CDR1 is MDHEN, CDR2 SYDVKM. The CDR3 DNA follows: TGTGCCAGCAGTTTGCCGGGGGTCCCCGGGGAGCTGTTTTTT. It codes for CASSLPGVPGELFF.

The V gene is TRBV30, the J gene TRBJ2-7, with 10 bases identical to TRBD2. V was clipped by 7 bases and J by 4 bases; unmatched bases: 10. Germline-derived CDR1 and CDR2 are GTSNPN and SVGIG (reference sequence). This CDR3 spans 14 amino acids. The CDR3: CASTSASGSYEQYF. CDR3 nucleotides: TGTGCCTCCACGAGCGCTAGCGGGAGTTACGAGCAGTACTTC.

The J gene is TRBJ1-2, the V gene TRBV9, with 7 nucleotides matching TRBD1. The germline gives CDR1 SGDLS, CDR2 YYNGEE. The CDR3 has 15 amino acids. After removal of 4 bases from V and 0 bases from J, the junction contained 6 bases not matched to a gene. CDR3 sequence reads: CASSPLDRANYGYTF. The CDR3 region has the DNA TGTGCCAGCAGCCCCCTCGACAGGGCTAACTATGGCTACACCTTC.

The chain has TRBV6-5 and TRBJ1-3; D remains unclear. The CDR3 runs to 15 residues. Germline V gene lookup returns CDR1 MNHEY and CDR2 SVGAGI. Trimming pared 7 bases from V and 2 bases from J, leaving 15 bases between. This CDR3 reads CASMKEGKAGNTIYF. The CDR3 DNA reads TGTGCCAGCATGAAAGAGGGAAAGGCTGGAAACACCATATATTTT.

This clone was detected once. The chain carries TRBV5-4 and TRBJ2-4, with 8 bases lining up with TRBD2. This CDR3 comprises 16 residues. J was trimmed by 0 bases and V by 3 bases; bases with no gene match: 5. From germline, CDR1 is SGHNT and CDR2 YYREEE (reference sequence). CDR3: CASSSSGGLAKNIQYF. The CDR3 DNA sequence: TGTGCCAGCAGCTCCAGCGGGGGCCTAGCCAAAAACATTCAGTACTTC.

The rearrangement uses TRBV12-3 or TRBV12-4 and TRBJ1-5; 7 bases line up with TRBD1. The CDR3 consists of 13 residues. J lost 3 bases, V lost 6 bases, and 2 bases had no gene match. Here the CDR3 reads CASRQGDNQPQHF. The CDR3 region has the DNA TGTGCCAGCAGGCAGGGGGACAATCAGCCCCAGCATTTT.

The V and J genes are TRBV28 and TRBJ1-3, with a tentative D call TRBD1 (5 bases). V was shortened by 7 bases and J by 0 bases, with 13 bases between the two germline ends. The germline CDR1 and CDR2 sequences are MDHEN and SYDVKM. The CDR3 runs 15 residues. CDR3 sequence (DNA): TGTGCCAGCACCCTCGGGGGGGGCTCTGGAAACACCATATATTTT. As protein: CASTLGGGSGNTIYF. Full variable domain (outside the CDR3, taken from reference TRBV28 and TRBJ1-3): DVKVTQSSRYLVKRTGEKVFLECVQDMDHENMFWYRQDPGLGLRLIYFSYDVKMKEKGDIPEGYSVSREKKERFSLILESASTNQTSMYLCASTLGGGSGNTIYFGEGSWLTVV.

The table lists this clone with a count of one. J is TRBJ1-1 and V is TRBV18; 8 bases are a match to TRBD1. V dropped 1 base and J dropped 2; count of bases not matched to a gene: 9. Germline CDR1 reads KGHSH; CDR2 reads LQKENI. The CDR3 loop spans 17 amino acids. In nucleotides, the CDR3 is TGTGCCAGCTCACCACAAAAAGGGACAGGCCTCAACACTGAAGCTTTCTTT. This gives the protein CASSPQKGTGLNTEAFF.

This clone was picked up one time. CDR3 in DNA: TGCGCCAGCAGCTTGGGACTAGCGGGGGTGTCCTTTCAGTACTTC. It specifies CASSLGLAGVSFQYF. V usage is TRBV5-1 and J usage is TRBJ2-4; 12 bases agree with TRBD2. CDR1 and CDR2 (germline): SGHRS, YFSETQ. Trimming cost V 0 bases and J 11 bases; bases outside gene matches: 6. This CDR3 has 15 amino acids. The full variable domain, with the rest looked up from reference TRBV5-1 and TRBJ2-4, is KAGVTQTPRYLIKTRGQQVTLSCSPISGHRSVSWYQQTPGQGLQFLFEYFSETQRNKGNFPGRFSGRQFSNSRSEMNVSTLELGDSALYLCASSLGLAGVSFQYFGAGTRLSVL.

The V call is TRBV7-2, the J call TRBJ2-5, with 7 bases fitting TRBD1. Germline V gene lookup returns CDR1 SGHTA and CDR2 FQGNSA. Losses at the gene ends were 0 bases for V and 2 bases for J; bases not matched to a gene: 12. This CDR3 has 18 amino acids. CDR3 in DNA: TGTGCCAGCAGCTTAGCGCCCGCAGGGGGACCAATACAAGAGACCCAGTACTTC. Protein product: CASSLAPAGGPIQETQYF.

The gene calls are TRBV28 and TRBJ1-2, with D hard to call. Looked up from germline, CDR1 is MDHEN and CDR2 is SYDVKM. The CDR3 is 14 residues long. The V gene lost 2 bases and the J gene lost 6 bases, with 13 bases spanning the gap. The CDR3 DNA reads as TGTGCCAGCAGTTTACAAGGACTCGTTCATGGCTACACCTTC. Translated, it gives CASSLQGLVHGYTF.

The rearrangement uses TRBV5-1 and TRBJ2-7, with TRBD1 identical over 7 bases. The CDR3 covers 16 residues. V lost 3 bases and J lost 3; bases outside the gene matches: 12. CDR1 is SGHRS and CDR2 is YFSETQ in the germline V gene. The CDR3 region has the DNA TGCGCCAGCAGCTGGCAGGGGGATAACCCTAACTACGAGCAGTACTTC. It translates to CASSWQGDNPNYEQYF.

V is TRBV5-8 and J is TRBJ1-1; no definite D call. V was pared by 4 bases and J by 0 bases, with 7 bases between. This CDR3 contains 13 residues. Germline V gene sequence: CDR1 SGHTS, CDR2 YDEGEE. Here the CDR3 DNA reads TGTGCCAGCAGCCGTCACTTGAACACTGAAGCTTTCTTT. Translation: CASSRHLNTEAFF.

The chain employs TRBV11-3 and TRBJ2-1, with D perhaps TRBD2 (6 bases). The V end was cut by 5 bases, the J end by 9 bases, with 17 bases between. CDR3 length equals 14 residues. CDR1 is SGHNT, CDR2 YENEEA, per germline. The CDR3 is CASSPGTFVGEQFF. The DNA of the CDR3 is TGTGCCAGCAGCCCCGGGACTTTCGTGGGTGAGCAGTTCTTC.

The rearrangement links TRBV21-1 to TRBJ1-2. TRBV21-1 is described as a pseudogene. The CDR3 loop spans 16 amino acids. CDR3 coding DNA: TGTGCCAGCAGCAACCAACCGCGGGAACTTAACTATGGCTACACCTTC. Encoded protein: CASSNQPRELNYGYTF.

The chain joins TRBV19 to TRBJ1-5; perhaps TRBD1 as D (5 bases). CDR1 and CDR2 from the germline V gene are LNHDA and SQIVND (reference sequence). The CDR3 runs to 16 residues. The ends were cut back, 5 bases at V and 0 bases at J, with 14 bases in the middle. CDR3 sequence (DNA): TGTGCCAGTAGTCCCGCGGCGGGGGGTAGCAATCAGCCCCAGCATTTT. It codes for CASSPAAGGSNQPQHF. The full variable domain, in which reference TRBV19 and TRBJ1-5 provide the parts outside the CDR3, is DGGITQSPKYLFRKEGQNVTLSCEQNLNHDAMYWYRQDPGQGLRLIYYSQIVNDFQKGDIAEGYSVSREKKESFPLTVTSAQKNPTAFYLCASSPAAGGSNQPQHFGDGTRLSIL.

CDR3 in DNA: TGTGCCAGCAGCGAGGAGGGCTCATCGACAGATACGCAGTATTTT. Translated: CASSEEGSSTDTQYF. The chain links TRBV7-2 to TRBJ2-3, with D possibly matching TRBD2 (6 bases). Trimming stripped 5 bases from V and 3 bases from J, with 15 bases between. The CDR3 length is 15 residues. CDR1 SGHTA and CDR2 FQGNSA come from the germline V gene.

The gene calls are TRBV24-1 and TRBJ2-1; 11 bases agree with TRBD2. Per the germline V gene, CDR1 is KGHDR and CDR2 is SFDVKD. The junction had 5 bases not matched to a gene; V was cut back by 5 bases and J by 3 bases. The CDR3 runs 16 residues. CDR3 loop: CATSAPGLAVYNEQFF. CDR3 nucleotides: TGTGCCACCAGTGCCCCGGGACTAGCGGTCTACAATGAGCAGTTCTTC.

CDR3 residues: CASSLSRTSGNEQFF. Written as DNA, the CDR3 is TGTGCCAGCAGCCTCTCCCGGACTAGCGGTAATGAGCAGTTCTTC. The V gene is TRBV7-2, the J gene TRBJ2-1; 10 nucleotides align to TRBD2. Germline V gene data show CDR1 as SGHTA and CDR2 as FQGNSA. The CDR3 runs 15 residues. V was pared by 5 bases and J by 7 bases, with 8 bases of the junction left unmatched.

CDR3 bases: TGTGCCAGCAGCTTAGCTGGCAGGGACTTCTACGAGCAGTACTTC. Translating gives CASSLAGRDFYEQYF. This sequence joins TRBV7-9 and TRBJ2-7, with D perhaps matching TRBD2 (6 bases). Germline lookup yields CDR1 SEHNR and CDR2 FQNEAQ (reference sequence). Trimming cost V 0 bases and J 3 bases, with 12 bases left between them. The CDR3 is made up of 15 amino acids.

The chain employs TRBV7-3 and TRBJ2-1; D gene ambiguous. CDR3 size: 15 residues. Germline assignment: CDR1 SGHTA and CDR2 FQGTGA. The ends were cut back, 0 bases at V and 0 bases at J, with 6 bases in the middle. CDR3 DNA: TGTGCCAGCAGCTTAACGAGGAGCTCCTACAATGAGCAGTTCTTC. Translated, it gives CASSLTRSSYNEQFF. Filled out from reference TRBV7-3 and TRBJ2-1, the complete variable domain reads GAGVSQTPSNKVTEKGKYVELRCDPISGHTALYWYRQSLGQGPEFLIYFQGTGAADDSGLPNDRFFAVRPEGSVSTLKIQRTERGDSAVYLCASSLTRSSYNEQFFGPGTRLTVL.